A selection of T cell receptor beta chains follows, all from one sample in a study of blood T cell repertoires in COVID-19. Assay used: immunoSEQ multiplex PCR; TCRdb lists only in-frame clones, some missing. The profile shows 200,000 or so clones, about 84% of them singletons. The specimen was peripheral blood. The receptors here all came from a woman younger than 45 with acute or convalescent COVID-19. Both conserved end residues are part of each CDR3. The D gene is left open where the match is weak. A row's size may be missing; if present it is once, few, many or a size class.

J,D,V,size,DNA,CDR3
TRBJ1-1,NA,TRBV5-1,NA,TGCGCCAGCAGTTGGCAACTGAACACTGAAGCTTTCTTT,CASSWQLNTEAFF
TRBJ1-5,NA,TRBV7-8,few,TGTGCCAGCAGCTTAGGGATACAGGATAGCAATCAGCCCCAGCATTTT,CASSLGIQDSNQPQHF
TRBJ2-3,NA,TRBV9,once,TGTGCCAGCAGCTCCCCTTACACAGATACGCAGTATTTT,CASSSPYTDTQYF
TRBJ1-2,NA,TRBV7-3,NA,TGTGCCAGCAGCTTAACCCCGGGGTATGGCTACACCTTC,CASSLTPGYGYTF
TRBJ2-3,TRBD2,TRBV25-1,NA,TGTGCCAGCAGTGAAATAGAGCGGGAGGCGGATACGCAGTATTTT,CASSEIEREADTQYF
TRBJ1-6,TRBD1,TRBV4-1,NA,TGCGCCAGCAGCGAACAAGAATATCAGGGGGCTCGTAATTCACCCCTCCACTTT,CASSEQEYQGARNSPLHF
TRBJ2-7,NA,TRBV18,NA,TGTGCCAGCTCGCCCGAGGACTCCGGCCACGAGCAGTACTTC,CASSPEDSGHEQYF
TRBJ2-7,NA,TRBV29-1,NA,TGCAGCGTTGATGGCGGTTCGCAGCAGTACTTC,CSVDGGSQQYF
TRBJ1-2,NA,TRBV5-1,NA,TGCGCCAGTTCCCCGGGGGACTCTAACTATGGCTACACCTTC,CASSPGDSNYGYTF
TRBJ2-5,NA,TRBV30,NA,TGTGCCTGGAGTGCTACAGGTCCCCAAGAGACCCAGTACTTC,CAWSATGPQETQYF
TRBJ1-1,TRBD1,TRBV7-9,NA,TGTGCCAGCAGCCCTCAGACAGGGGGAAGGACTGAAGCTTTCTTT,CASSPQTGGRTEAFF
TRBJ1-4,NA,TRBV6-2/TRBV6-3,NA,TGTGCCAGCAGTTACTCCGCAGGGGTCAAACTGTTTTTT,CASSYSAGVKLFF
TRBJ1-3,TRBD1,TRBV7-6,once,TGTGCCAGCAGCTGGAGCACAGGGGTTACTGGAAACACCATATATTTT,CASSWSTGVTGNTIYF
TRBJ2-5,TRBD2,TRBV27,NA,TGTGCCAGCAGTTTATTAGCGGGGGACCAAGAGACCCAGTACTTC,CASSLLAGDQETQYF